This TCR beta chain derives from a study of control samples from healthy donors and cancer patients. Clones were sequenced by immunoSEQ multiplex PCR, and TCRdb holds only the in-frame ones, with some missing. The repertoire consists of 80,000 or so clones, with around 91% occurring once and the leading ten covering around 17%. Germline V lookup: CDR1 SGHTS, CDR2 YDEGEE. V dropped 7 bases and J dropped 2; count of bases not matched to a gene: 13. The CDR3 is 17 residues long. Material: blood. This receptor was taken from a man in his fifties in good health. The chain is built from TRBV5-8 and TRBJ2-5; TRBD2 matches 11 bases. CDR3 in DNA: TGTGCCAGCCCTTATGGGCTAGCGGGGGGAAATCAAGAGACCCAGTACTTC. Amino acid sequence: CASPYGLAGGNQETQYF.